Each of the 23 T cell receptor beta chains below was sequenced from the same sample in a study of shared clonotypes between healthy human individuals. The assay was immunoSEQ multiplex PCR, and TCRdb's table has in-frame clones only and misses some. Of about 2 million clones in the sample, 95% are singletons; the top ten hold under 0.15%. Sequencing input: naive CD4+ T cells sorted from blood. Subset in this sample: CD45RA+ positively selected. The receptors derive from a man between 18 and 35 years old in good health.

The chain joins TRBV19 to TRBJ1-6; unclear D gene. Trimming took off 7 bases at V and 0 bases at J, with 13 bases between the two ends. CDR1 and CDR2 from the germline V gene are LNHDA and SQIVND (reference sequence). This CDR3 comprises 16 residues. CDR3 amino acids: CASTTTRSSYNSPLHF. The CDR3 region has the DNA TGTGCCAGTACTACCACACGAAGCTCCTATAATTCACCCCTCCACTTT.

This chain connects TRBV5-5 to TRBJ2-7; TRBD1 matches 9 bases. The ends lost 4 bases at V and 2 bases at J; junction bases unmatched: 7. CDR1 and CDR2 from the germline V gene are SGHKS and YYEKEE (reference sequence). This CDR3 has 15 amino acids. The CDR3 region has the DNA TGTGCCAGCAGCCTCAGTGGGACAGGGACCTACGAGCAGTACTTC. Translated, it gives CASSLSGTGTYEQYF. The full variable domain, rest sourced from reference TRBV5-5 and TRBJ2-7, is DAGVTQSPTHLIKTRGQQVTLRCSPISGHKSVSWYQQVLGQGPQFIFQYYEKEERGRGNFPDRFSARQFPNYSSELNVNALLLGDSALYLCASSLSGTGTYEQYFGPGTRLTVT.

On this clone: Other DNA sequences in this sample translate to the same CDR3. This sequence joins TRBV18 and TRBJ2-5; 10 bases match TRBD1. Losses at the gene ends were 3 bases for V and 4 bases for J; bases not matched to a gene: 2. The CDR3 contains 14 residues. Looked up from germline, CDR1 is KGHSH and CDR2 is LQKENI. CDR3 sequence: CASSPGTGVETQYF. Here the CDR3 DNA reads TGTGCCAGCTCACCCGGGACAGGGGTAGAGACCCAGTACTTC. The entire variable domain, with the rest obtained from reference TRBV18 and TRBJ2-5, is as follows: NAGVMQNPRHLVRRRGQEARLRCSPMKGHSHVYWYRQLPEEGLKFMVYLQKENIIDESGMPKERFSAEFPKEGPSILRIQQVVRGDSAAYFCASSPGTGVETQYFGPGTRLLVL.

This chain links TRBV7-2 with TRBJ2-7; D is perhaps TRBD1 (5 bases). The V gene's germline CDR1 is SGHTA and CDR2 FQGNSA. This CDR3 spans 14 amino acids. Between the trimmed V and J ends, which lost 2 bases and 6 bases, there was a span of 14 bases. The CDR3 region has the DNA TGTGCCAGCAGCTTACTGGACACAGGACCCGAGCAGTACTTC. Amino acids: CASSLLDTGPEQYF.

The CDR3 nucleotides are TGCGCCAGCAGCCAAGACACAGGGGTTGGCAATCAGCCCCAGCATTTT. Its translation is CASSQDTGVGNQPQHF. The chain combines TRBV4-3 with TRBJ1-5; 7 bases line up with TRBD1. Germline V gene data show CDR1 as LGHNA and CDR2 as YSLEER. The CDR3 is 16 residues long. V lost 0 bases, J lost 2 bases, and 4 bases stayed unmatched.

To note about this clone: Within the sample, other DNA sequences also encode this same CDR3. The DNA of the CDR3 is TGTGCCAGCTCACGACAGGGTTCTAATGAAAAACTGTTTTTT. This translates into CASSRQGSNEKLFF. The chain recombines TRBV18 with TRBJ1-4, with 7 bases identical to TRBD1. CDR3 length: 14 amino acids. Per germline, CDR1 KGHSH and CDR2 LQKENI. Trimming cost V 4 bases and J 3 bases; bases outside gene matches: 2.

The chain carries TRBV5-1 and TRBJ2-7; maybe TRBD1 (5 bases). Trimming removed 1 base at V and 1 base at J, with 9 bases between. The germline gives CDR1 SGHRS, CDR2 YFSETQ. The CDR3 length is 14 residues. The CDR3 DNA reads as TGCGCCAGCAGCTTGTCGGCAGGGTCCTACGAGCAGTACTTC. It is translated as CASSLSAGSYEQYF. Filled out from reference TRBV5-1 and TRBJ2-7, the complete variable domain reads KAGVTQTPRYLIKTRGQQVTLSCSPISGHRSVSWYQQTPGQGLQFLFEYFSETQRNKGNFPGRFSGRQFSNSRSEMNVSTLELGDSALYLCASSLSAGSYEQYFGPGTRLTVT.

The J gene is TRBJ1-1, the V gene TRBV6-5, with D possibly being TRBD1 (6 bases). The V and J ends lost 0 bases and 3 bases respectively, with 11 bases between them. The length of the CDR3 is 15 residues. Germline CDR1 reads MNHEY; CDR2 reads SVGAGI. CDR3 loop: CASSYSSGVDTEAFF. CDR3 sequence (DNA): TGTGCCAGCAGTTACTCGTCAGGGGTCGACACTGAAGCTTTCTTT.

The chain joins TRBV7-8 to TRBJ2-5; a weak D match, TRBD1 (5 bases). CDR3 length: 13 amino acids. The germline gives CDR1 SGHVS, CDR2 FQNEAQ. The V gene lost 4 bases and the J gene lost 6 bases, with 12 bases spanning the gap. The CDR3 region is CASSSRVPKTQYF. The CDR3 DNA follows: TGTGCCAGCAGCTCCAGGGTCCCAAAGACCCAGTACTTC. The full variable domain, its missing parts supplied by reference TRBV7-8 and TRBJ2-5, is GAGVSQSPRYKVAKRGQDVALRCDPISGHVSLFWYQQALGQGPEFLTYFQNEAQLDKSGLPSDRFFAERPEGSVSTLKIQRTQQEDSAVYLCASSSRVPKTQYFGPGTRLLVL.

The J gene is TRBJ1-1, the V gene TRBV5-1; maybe TRBD1 (5 bases). V lost 2 bases, J lost 4 bases, and 15 bases lay in between. This CDR3 is 15 amino acids long. Germline V gene data show CDR1 as SGHRS and CDR2 as YFSETQ. For the CDR3, the DNA is TGCGCCAGCAGCTTTCGACAGCAGTCAGCCACTGAAGCTTTCTTT. It yields the protein CASSFRQQSATEAFF. The full variable domain, in which reference TRBV5-1 and TRBJ1-1 provide the parts outside the CDR3, is KAGVTQTPRYLIKTRGQQVTLSCSPISGHRSVSWYQQTPGQGLQFLFEYFSETQRNKGNFPGRFSGRQFSNSRSEMNVSTLELGDSALYLCASSFRQQSATEAFFGQGTRLTVV.

The chain combines TRBV28 with TRBJ1-3; TRBD1 is a possible D gene (5 bases). The CDR3 runs to 15 residues. Germline loops: CDR1 MDHEN, CDR2 SYDVKM. Trimming left V 8 bases short and J 0 bases short, with 14 bases between. This chain's CDR3 is CASVGPISSGNTIYF. In DNA, the CDR3 is TGTGCCAGCGTGGGACCGATCAGCTCTGGAAACACCATATATTTT.

The chain combines TRBV10-3 with TRBJ2-2; perhaps TRBD2 as D (6 bases). Germline V gene lookup returns CDR1 ENHRY and CDR2 SYGVKD. The V end was cut by 7 bases, the J end by 0 bases, with 9 bases between. CDR3 size: 14 residues. For the CDR3, the DNA is TGTGCCATCACGGCGGGACCGAACACCGGGGAGCTGTTTTTT. This translates into CAITAGPNTGELFF.

The V call is TRBV6-6, the J call TRBJ1-2; D ambiguous. The CDR3 runs 14 residues. Trimming removed 5 bases from V and 5 bases from J, with 15 bases in between. The V gene's germline CDR1 is MNHNY and CDR2 SVGAGI (reference sequence). The CDR3 here is CASSGIGVRYGYTF. CDR3 DNA sequence: TGTGCCAGCAGTGGGATTGGGGTTCGGTATGGCTACACCTTC.

This chain joins TRBV29-1 and TRBJ2-2, with D perhaps TRBD1 (6 bases). V lost 4 bases, J lost 4 bases, and 10 bases lay in between. The CDR3 is 13 residues long. In germline, CDR1 is SQVTM, CDR2 ANQGSEA. The CDR3 loop is CSVGWGLTGELFF. Written as DNA, the CDR3 is TGCAGCGTTGGTTGGGGGCTCACCGGGGAGCTGTTTTTT.

The rearrangement joins TRBV19 to TRBJ1-6; D is ambiguous. The CDR3 runs to 15 residues. The germline V and J ends were trimmed by 6 bases and 1 base, with 10 bases remaining between them. CDR1 and CDR2 from the germline V gene are LNHDA and SQIVND (reference sequence). DNA for the CDR3: TGTGCCAGTAGGGACTCTGGATCCTATAATTCACCCCTCCACTTT. Translating it yields CASRDSGSYNSPLHF.

This rearrangement joins TRBV5-4 to TRBJ1-2; the D gene is possibly TRBD1 (5 bases). This CDR3 comprises 12 residues. In germline, CDR1 is SGHNT, CDR2 YYREEE (reference sequence). V lost 3 bases to trimming and J lost 7 bases, with 10 bases between them. The CDR3 reads CASSSGNGGYTF. CDR3 sequence (DNA): TGTGCCAGCAGCTCAGGGAATGGTGGCTACACCTTC.

The chain couples TRBV28 to TRBJ2-5; tentatively, D is TRBD1 or TRBD2 (6 bases each). Germline CDR1 is MDHEN and CDR2 is SYDVKM. The ends were cut back, 6 bases at V and 7 bases at J, with 21 bases in the middle. The CDR3 loop spans 15 amino acids. As DNA, the CDR3 is TGTGCCAGCAGCCAAAGTGGGGGGCTTCGAGGGACCCAGTACTTC. As protein: CASSQSGGLRGTQYF.

The CDR3 bases are TGTGCCAGCGGGGGGGCAGGGAGCACTGAAGCTTTCTTT. Protein: CASGGAGSTEAFF. V is TRBV6-1 and J is TRBJ1-1, with D maybe TRBD1 (6 bases). Germline V gene lookup returns CDR1 MNHNS and CDR2 SASEGT. V was cut by 8 bases and J by 4 bases, with 14 bases left in between. There are 13 residues in the CDR3.

J is TRBJ2-3 and V is TRBV7-2; a weak D match, TRBD1 (6 bases). Germline V gene data show CDR1 as SGHTA and CDR2 as FQGNSA. This CDR3 has 14 residues. Trimming shortened V by 3 bases and J by 4 bases, and 11 bases separated the two germline ends. The DNA of the CDR3 is TGTGCCAGCAGCTTGGGACCAGGGGCAGATACGCAGTATTTT. Its protein is CASSLGPGADTQYF.

This rearrangement joins TRBV7-2 to TRBJ2-7, with TRBD2 matching over 7 bases. This CDR3 region has 15 residues. Germline CDR1 reads SGHTA; CDR2 reads FQGNSA. The ends lost 2 bases at V and 2 bases at J; junction bases unmatched: 6. The CDR3 DNA sequence: TGTGCCAGCAGCTTAACGGCTAGCGGTCCCTACGAGCAGTACTTC. Residues: CASSLTASGPYEQYF. The full variable domain, in which reference TRBV7-2 and TRBJ2-7 provide the parts outside the CDR3, is GAGVSQSPSNKVTEKGKDVELRCDPISGHTALYWYRQSLGQGLEFLIYFQGNSAPDKSGLPSDRFSAERTGGSVSTLTIQRTQQEDSAVYLCASSLTASGPYEQYFGPGTRLTVT.

Concerning this clone: The identical CDR3 is also encoded by other nucleotide sequences in the sample. The J gene is TRBJ2-3, the V gene TRBV10-1, with a weak D call TRBD1 (6 bases). Deletions cut 3 bases from V and 0 bases from J, with 10 bases between. Germline V gives CDR1 WNHNN, CDR2 SYGVQD (reference sequence). CDR3 length equals 15 residues. For the CDR3, the DNA is TGCGCCAGCAGTGACAGGGGACGCAGCACAGATACGCAGTATTTT. Amino acids: CASSDRGRSTDTQYF.

This clone was seen only once. J is TRBJ1-5 and V is TRBV28; weak D call: TRBD1 (5 bases). Looked up from germline, CDR1 is MDHEN and CDR2 is SYDVKM. The V and J ends lost 2 bases and 6 bases respectively, with 14 bases between them. CDR3 length equals 15 residues. This CDR3 reads CASSLVRGVTQPQHF. Here the CDR3 DNA reads TGTGCCAGCAGTTTAGTGCGAGGGGTTACTCAGCCCCAGCATTTT. Drawing the rest from reference TRBV28 and TRBJ1-5, the complete variable domain is DVKVTQSSRYLVKRTGEKVFLECVQDMDHENMFWYRQDPGLGLRLIYFSYDVKMKEKGDIPEGYSVSREKKERFSLILESASTNQTSMYLCASSLVRGVTQPQHFGDGTRLSIL.

The chain combines TRBV4-1 with TRBJ1-6; 9 nucleotides agree with TRBD1. With V trimmed by 1 base and J by 0 bases, 10 bases remained unmatched. The CDR3 length is 20 residues. The germline V gene has CDR1 MGHRA and CDR2 YSYEKL. The CDR3 loop is CASSQAVRDRVFSYNSPLHF. The CDR3 DNA reads as TGCGCCAGCAGCCAAGCGGTCCGGGACAGGGTTTTCTCCTATAATTCACCCCTCCACTTT.